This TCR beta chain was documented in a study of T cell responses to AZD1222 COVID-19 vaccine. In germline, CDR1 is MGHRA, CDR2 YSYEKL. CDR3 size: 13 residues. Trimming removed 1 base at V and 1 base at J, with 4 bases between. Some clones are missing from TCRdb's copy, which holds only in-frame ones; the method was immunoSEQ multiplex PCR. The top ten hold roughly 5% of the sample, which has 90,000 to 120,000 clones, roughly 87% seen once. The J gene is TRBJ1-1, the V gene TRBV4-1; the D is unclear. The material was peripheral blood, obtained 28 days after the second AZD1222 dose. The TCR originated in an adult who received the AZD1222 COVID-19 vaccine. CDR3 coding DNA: TGCGCCAGCAGCCAAGGGGGGAACACTGAAGCTTTCTTT. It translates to CASSQGGNTEAFF.